The sequence of this TCR beta chain was determined in a study of vaccination effects on CD4 cells after COVID-19. As for the study in general: Samples that were drawn after vaccination came a median of 72 days after the second dose.

Some clones are missing from TCRdb's copy, which holds only in-frame ones; the method was immunoSEQ multiplex PCR. The sample records tens of thousands of clones, 82% being singletons. Regarding the study as a whole: Convalescent patients numbered few in the study; early post-infection timepoints were missing entirely. Both infection-induced and vaccine-induced clones contracted markedly at late post-vaccination timepoints.

A remark on this clone: As yet, its antigen is unknown.

Prior to sequencing, the ViraFEST assay stimulated PBMC with viral peptide pools, which expanded the antigen-specific CD4+ T cells. CD4+ T cell isolation took place after 10 days of culture. Every participant took two doses of the BNT162b2 or mRNA-1273 vaccine. After over 1.5 million PBMC were placed in each well, they were cultured with approximately 9.4 IU/ml IL-2 and roughly 10 ug/ml peptides. This clonotype was sampled from a human donor who received a COVID-19 vaccine. Some clones in this sample may be carry-over from other donors' samples. Specimen: CD4+ T cells from PBMCs cultured with HCoV-NL63 spike peptides, collected after COVID-19 vaccination.

CDR3 sequence reads: CASSLVADRGYGYTF. The CDR3 coding sequence is TGTGCCAGCAGCTTGGTGGCGGACAGGGGCTATGGCTACACCTTC. V and J are TRBV5-5 and TRBJ1-2; 9 bases align to TRBD1. Germline V gene lookup returns CDR1 SGHKS and CDR2 YYEKEE (reference sequence). Trimming removed 0 bases from V and 4 bases from J; junction bases left unmatched: 4. The CDR3 covers 15 residues.